The source of this TCR beta chain is a study of hypomethylating agent response in myelodysplastic syndrome. For the study at large: Hypomethylating treatment was azacitidine in about 70% of the 11, decitabine in 3 of 11. Patients with myelodysplastic syndrome were roughly 9 male and 2 female. Most often mutated was TET2, found in 5 of 11 patients.

Method: immunoSEQ multiplex PCR; TCRdb's copy keeps in-frame clones and lacks some. This sample has under 2,000 clones; around 82% occur once, and the top ten carry around a fifth. Study results and limitations: Richness, rarefaction diversity and clonality did not change significantly after hypomethylating treatment.

As to this clone: Its antigen is undetermined.

The sequence came from a human donor with myelodysplastic syndrome. This sample comprised bone marrow, obtained before or after starting hypomethylating agent treatment for myelodysplastic syndrome (not recorded which).

The CDR3 loop reads CASSPSAGNTEAFF. The DNA of the CDR3 is TGTGCCAGCAGTCCATCAGCAGGGAACACTGAAGCTTTCTTT. This chain joins TRBV6-5 and TRBJ1-1, with D uncertain. The CDR3 is 14 amino acids. Deletions cut 5 bases from V and 1 base from J, with 11 bases between. Looked up from germline, CDR1 is MNHEY and CDR2 is SVGAGI.